The source of this T cell receptor (beta chain) is a study of monozygotic twins with inflammatory bowel disease. Germline CDR1 and CDR2: KGHSH and LQKENI. This CDR3 region has 15 residues. With respect to this clonotype: Its target is not known.

General observations from the study: Ultimately, a single strong signal or clonotype associated with IBD was not supported. Heterogeneous immunosuppressive treatment regimens may have introduced variability into patient repertoires.

Each TCR library consumed about 3,700 ng of total RNA. TCRdb reworked the 5' RACE reads into one entry per CDR3 protein, no DNA. Here the sample table reports 350,000 to 500,000 distinct CDR3 sequences. The sequence came from a human donor with ulcerative colitis or Crohn's disease, or a healthy co-twin of an affected twin (not recorded which). The chain combines TRBV18 with TRBJ2-6. Sequencing used blood. CDR3 protein: CASSPRSSGANVLTF.